The 17 T cell receptor beta chains given below trace back to one sample, sequenced in a study of blood T cell repertoires in COVID-19. Generated by immunoSEQ multiplex PCR, the TCRdb table keeps only in-frame clones and is missing some. The sample carries hundreds of thousands of clones, 87% recorded once. The sequencing input was PBMCs or T cells enriched from blood (not recorded which). The receptors come from a woman aged 40-49 years who had recovered from COVID-19.

The chain joins TRBV11-2 to TRBJ1-2, with 8 bases that match TRBD1. CDR3 length equals 15 residues. Losses at the gene ends were 5 bases for V and 5 bases for J; bases not matched to a gene: 10. Germline lookup yields CDR1 SGHAT and CDR2 FQNNGV. The CDR3: CASSAQGARGYGYTF. The CDR3 region has the DNA TGTGCCAGCAGCGCGCAGGGGGCGCGTGGTTATGGCTACACCTTC.

This clone was seen only once. The J gene is TRBJ2-5, the V gene TRBV14, with TRBD2 identical over 7 bases. CDR3 size: 15 residues. Germline CDR1 and CDR2: SGHDN and FVKESK. The junction had 11 bases not matched to a gene; V was cut back by 5 bases and J by 5 bases. In nucleotides, the CDR3 is TGTGCCAGCAGCATCTTGGCGGGAGCATGGGAGACCCAGTACTTC. Protein product: CASSILAGAWETQYF.

The chain combines TRBV28 with TRBJ1-3; 11 bases are shared with TRBD1. Per the germline V gene, CDR1 is MDHEN and CDR2 is SYDVKM. V lost 8 bases and J lost 3; bases outside the gene matches: 15. This CDR3 region has 18 residues. CDR3 in amino acids: CASFGNLGQGAFGNTIYF. The CDR3 DNA reads TGTGCCAGCTTTGGCAACCTCGGACAGGGGGCTTTTGGAAACACCATATATTTT.

J is TRBJ2-7 and V is TRBV9; D is possibly TRBD1 (6 bases). The germline V gene encodes CDR1 SGDLS and CDR2 YYNGEE. The germline V and J ends were trimmed by 0 bases and 0 bases, with 10 bases remaining between them. The CDR3 spans 15 residues. CDR3 protein: CASSVAPRGSYEQYF. The DNA for the CDR3 is TGTGCCAGCAGCGTAGCCCCCAGGGGCTCCTACGAGCAGTACTTC. The variable domain in full, with the rest retrieved from reference TRBV9 and TRBJ2-7, is DSGVTQTPKHLITATGQRVTLRCSPRSGDLSVYWYQQSLDQGLQFLIQYYNGEERAKGNILERFSAQQFPDLHSELNLSSLELGDSALYFCASSVAPRGSYEQYFGPGTRLTVT.

The CDR3 loop is CASSYLFGLAGGETQYF. For the CDR3, the DNA is TGTGCCAGCAGTTACCTATTCGGACTAGCGGGAGGGGAGACCCAGTACTTC. The rearrangement joins TRBV6-2 or TRBV6-3 to TRBJ2-5; 15 positions match TRBD2. The CDR3 has 17 residues. V lost 2 bases to trimming and J lost 5 bases; unmatched junction nucleotides: 6. The germline gives CDR1 MNHEY, CDR2 SVGEGT.

The table lists this clone with many counts. The V call is TRBV12-3 or TRBV12-4, the J call TRBJ2-7; D is possibly TRBD2 (5 bases). With 7 bases removed from V and 5 bases from J, the gap between germline ends came to 15 bases. CDR3 length: 13 residues. CDR3 nucleotides: TGTGCCAGCAAAGAGGGTCAGGCCAACGAGCAGTACTTC. The encoded protein is CASKEGQANEQYF.

In DNA form, the CDR3 reads TGTGCCAGCAGCGAGGTCTCTAGCGGAGAGACCCAGTACTTC. The encoded protein is CASSEVSSGETQYF. The rearrangement joins TRBV9 to TRBJ2-5; 7 nucleotides line up with TRBD2. The V and J ends lost 3 bases and 4 bases, in that order; junction bases with no gene match: 6. The CDR3 extends over 14 amino acids. CDR1 is SGDLS and CDR2 is YYNGEE in the germline V gene.

The chain carries TRBV19 and TRBJ1-2, with TRBD1 identical over 8 bases. The CDR3 spans 13 residues. CDR1 LNHDA and CDR2 SQIVND come from the germline V gene (reference sequence). The trim removed 9 bases at V and 8 bases at J, leaving 11 bases unmatched. CDR3 residues: CASRDRSSFGYTF. DNA of the CDR3: TGTGCCAGCCGGGACAGGTCGAGTTTCGGCTACACCTTC.

The chain carries TRBV3-1 (or the pseudogene TRBV3-2) and TRBJ2-1; TRBD2 matches at 15 bases. Germline V gives CDR1 LGHDT, CDR2 YNNKEL (reference sequence). The CDR3 is 18 residues long. Trimming took 3 bases from V and 5 from J; bases not matched to a gene: 8. CDR3 in amino acids: CASSHTPRTSGRDNEQFF. The CDR3 coding sequence is TGTGCCAGCAGCCACACCCCAAGGACTAGCGGGAGGGACAATGAGCAGTTCTTC.

This chain connects TRBV7-8 to TRBJ1-2; D is possibly TRBD1 (6 bases). Germline assignment: CDR1 SGHVS and CDR2 FQNEAQ. This CDR3 has 17 amino acids. The ends were cut back, 0 bases at V and 1 base at J, with 15 bases in the middle. The CDR3 DNA reads TGTGCCAGCAGCTTAGCGGGGGCAGGCCAGAGTAACTATGGCTACACCTTC. Its protein is CASSLAGAGQSNYGYTF.

The rearrangement joins TRBV30 to TRBJ1-4; TRBD1 matches at 9 bases. CDR1 GTSNPN and CDR2 SVGIG come from the germline V gene (reference sequence). CDR3 length: 14 residues. The ends lost 0 bases at V and 8 bases at J; junction bases unmatched: 4. The CDR3 reads CAWSVGTGNEKLFF. The CDR3 DNA is TGTGCCTGGAGTGTAGGGACAGGGAACGAAAAACTGTTTTTT. Variable domain in full (rest from reference TRBV30 and TRBJ1-4): SQTIHQWPATLVQPVGSPLSLECTVEGTSNPNLYWYRQAAGRGLQLLFYSVGIGQISSEVPQNLSASRPQDRQFILSSKKLLLSDSGFYLCAWSVGTGNEKLFFGSGTQLSVL.

J is TRBJ2-6 and V is TRBV5-6; weak D call: TRBD1 (5 bases). Germline values: CDR1 SGHDT, CDR2 YYEEEE. The ends were cut back, 1 base at V and 5 bases at J, with 10 bases in the middle. The CDR3 is 15 residues long. The CDR3 sequence: CASSLRGSWANVLTF. CDR3 coding DNA: TGTGCCAGCAGCTTGAGGGGAAGCTGGGCCAACGTCCTGACTTTC.

The rearrangement links TRBV27 to TRBJ1-4; D remains ambiguous. Trimming shortened V by 5 bases and J by 8 bases, and 15 bases separated the two germline ends. CDR3 length: 14 amino acids. In germline, CDR1 is MNHEY, CDR2 SMNVEV (reference sequence). CDR3 in amino acids: CASSQTRSNEKLFF. The CDR3 DNA sequence: TGTGCCAGCAGTCAAACGCGTTCCAACGAAAAACTGTTTTTT. Full variable domain (missing parts from reference TRBV27 and TRBJ1-4): EAQVTQNPRYLITVTGKKLTVTCSQNMNHEYMSWYRQDPGLGLRQIYYSMNVEVTDKGDVPEGYKVSRKEKRNFPLILESPSPNQTSLYFCASSQTRSNEKLFFGSGTQLSVL.

The gene calls are TRBV12-3 or TRBV12-4 and TRBJ1-1; tentatively, D is TRBD1 (5 bases). Trimming removed 7 bases from V and 5 bases from J, with 14 bases in between. The CDR3 totals 13 residues. CDR3 sequence: CASITGTRTEAFF. As DNA, the CDR3 is TGTGCCAGCATCACCGGGACTCGGACTGAAGCTTTCTTT.

The chain uses TRBV30 and TRBJ1-2; D call uncertain. CDR3 length equals 12 residues. The germline V gene has CDR1 GTSNPN and CDR2 SVGIG (reference sequence). The V end lost 7 bases, the J end lost 8 bases, and 17 bases lay between the germline ends. As DNA, the CDR3 is TGTGCCTTGGGGTCAGCCTCGGAGGGCTACACCTTC. Its translation is CALGSASEGYTF. The full variable domain, its missing parts supplied by reference TRBV30 and TRBJ1-2, is SQTIHQWPATLVQPVGSPLSLECTVEGTSNPNLYWYRQAAGRGLQLLFYSVGIGQISSEVPQNLSASRPQDRQFILSSKKLLLSDSGFYLCALGSASEGYTFGSGTRLTVV.

The chain combines TRBV19 with TRBJ1-2; TRBD1 matches at 8 bases. The CDR3 contains 15 residues. Trimming took 4 bases from V and 4 from J; bases not matched to a gene: 8. From germline, CDR1 is LNHDA and CDR2 SQIVND (reference sequence). The CDR3: CASSTGQVLVYGYTF. CDR3 nucleotide sequence: TGTGCCAGTAGTACGGGACAGGTATTGGTCTATGGCTACACCTTC.

This chain links TRBV10-1 with TRBJ2-1, with TRBD2 identical over 7 bases. With V trimmed by 0 bases and J by 4 bases, 3 bases remained unmatched. The CDR3 extends over 15 amino acids. CDR1 and CDR2 from the germline V gene are WNHNN and SYGVQD (reference sequence). CDR3 residues: CASSESGGSYNEQFF. In DNA form, the CDR3 reads TGCGCCAGCAGTGAGTCAGGCGGGAGTTACAATGAGCAGTTCTTC.